The entry below describes one T cell receptor beta chain. This record comes from a study of blood T cell repertoires in COVID-19. Study information: The study drew acute and convalescent COVID-19 samples from the United States, Italy and Spain. Sample material is recorded as cDNA or gDNA derived from T cells, B-cell-depleted T cells, or PBMCs.

Germline CDR1 reads SNHLY; CDR2 reads FYNNEI. The V and J ends lost 4 bases and 8 bases respectively, with 21 bases between them. The CDR3 has 15 amino acids. Authors' analysis steps: Nucleated cell counts were estimated from reference gene primer amplification. TCRdb's table, derived via immunoSEQ multiplex PCR, lists solely in-frame clones and lacks some. That table furnishes V, J and clone size, whereas the DNA furnished D and trimming. The data contain around 700,000 clones, 85% to 90% of them singletons. The chain has TRBV2 and TRBJ2-7; perhaps TRBD1 as D (5 bases). Sequencing used peripheral blood. The TCR sequence derives from a young woman with acute or convalescent COVID-19. The CDR3 sequence: CASSVAQERFFKQYF. The CDR3 DNA reads TGTGCCAGCAGTGTAGCACAGGAAAGATTCTTTAAGCAGTACTTC.